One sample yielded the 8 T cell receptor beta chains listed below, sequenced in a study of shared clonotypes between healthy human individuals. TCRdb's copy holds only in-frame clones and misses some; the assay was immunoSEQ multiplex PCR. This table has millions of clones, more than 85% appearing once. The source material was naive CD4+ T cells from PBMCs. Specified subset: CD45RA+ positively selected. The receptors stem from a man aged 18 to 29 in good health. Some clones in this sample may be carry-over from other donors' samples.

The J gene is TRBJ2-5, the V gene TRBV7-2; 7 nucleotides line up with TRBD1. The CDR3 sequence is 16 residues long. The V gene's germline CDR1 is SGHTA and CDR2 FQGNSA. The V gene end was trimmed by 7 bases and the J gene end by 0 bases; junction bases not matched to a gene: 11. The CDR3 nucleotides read TGTGCCAGCACCGGACAAGGGGGCCTGTACCAAGAGACCCAGTACTTC. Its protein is CASTGQGGLYQETQYF.

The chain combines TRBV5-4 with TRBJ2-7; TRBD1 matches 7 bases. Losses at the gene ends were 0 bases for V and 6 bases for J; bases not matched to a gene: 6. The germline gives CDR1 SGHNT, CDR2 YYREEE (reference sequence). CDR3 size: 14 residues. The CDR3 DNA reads TGTGCCAGCAGCTTGGACCAGGGACAGCGCGAGCAGTACTTC. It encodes CASSLDQGQREQYF.

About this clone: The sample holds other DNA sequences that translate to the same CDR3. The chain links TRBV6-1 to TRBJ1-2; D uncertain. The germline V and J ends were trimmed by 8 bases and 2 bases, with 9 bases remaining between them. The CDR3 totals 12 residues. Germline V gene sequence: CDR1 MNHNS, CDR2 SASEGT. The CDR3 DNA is TGTGCCAGCTTGACGGCAAACTATGGCTACACCTTC. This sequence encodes CASLTANYGYTF.

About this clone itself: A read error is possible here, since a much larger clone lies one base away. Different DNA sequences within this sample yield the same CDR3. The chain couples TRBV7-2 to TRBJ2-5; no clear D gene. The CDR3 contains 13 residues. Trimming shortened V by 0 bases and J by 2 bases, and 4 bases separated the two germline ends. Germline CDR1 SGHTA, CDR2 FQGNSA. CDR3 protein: CASSLARQETQYF. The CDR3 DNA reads TGTGCCAGCAGCTTAGCCAGACAAGAGACCCAGTACTTC.

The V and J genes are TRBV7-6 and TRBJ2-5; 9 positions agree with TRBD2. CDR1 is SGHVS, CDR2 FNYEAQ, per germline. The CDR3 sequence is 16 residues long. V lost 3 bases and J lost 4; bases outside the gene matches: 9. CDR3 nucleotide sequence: TGTGCCAGCAGCTTCCCTGGCGCGGGAGGGAGAGAGACCCAGTACTTC. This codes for CASSFPGAGGRETQYF.

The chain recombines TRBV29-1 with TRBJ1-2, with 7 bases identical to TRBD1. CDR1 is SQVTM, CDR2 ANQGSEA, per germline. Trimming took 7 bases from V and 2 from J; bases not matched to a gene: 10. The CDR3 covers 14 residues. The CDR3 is CSAAGQQGNYGYTF. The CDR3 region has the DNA TGCAGCGCTGCCGGACAACAGGGGAACTATGGCTACACCTTC. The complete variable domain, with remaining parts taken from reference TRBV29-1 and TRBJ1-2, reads SAVISQKPSRDICQRGTSLTIQCQVDSQVTMMFWYRQQPGQSLTLIATANQGSEATYESGFVIDKFPISRPNLTFSTLTVSNMSPEDSSIYLCSAAGQQGNYGYTFGSGTRLTVV.

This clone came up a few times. The CDR3 is CASSQNWGDEQYF. Here the CDR3 DNA reads TGCGCCAGCAGCCAAAACTGGGGCGACGAGCAGTACTTC. This chain connects TRBV4-1 to TRBJ2-7, with D possibly TRBD1 on 5 matching bases. The length of the CDR3 is 13 residues. In germline, CDR1 is MGHRA, CDR2 YSYEKL. The germline V and J ends were trimmed by 2 bases and 5 bases, with 10 bases remaining between them.

The CDR3 DNA reads TGCGCCAGCAGCTTGGCGGCGGAGATAGACAATGAGCAGTTCTTC. This encodes CASSLAAEIDNEQFF. The chain carries TRBV5-1 and TRBJ2-1; unclear D gene. Trimming cost V 0 bases and J 5 bases, with 12 bases left between them. The CDR3 is 15 residues long. Germline-derived CDR1 and CDR2 are SGHRS and YFSETQ.